This TCR beta chain was identified during a study of radiation and T cells in renal cell carcinoma. Study results and limitations: No pretreatment tumor biopsies were available for baseline clonotypes.

The CDR3 length is 15 residues. Libraries were prepared by immunoSEQ multiplex PCR; TCRdb keeps only in-frame clonotypes and omits some of them. This table holds 90,000 to 100,000 clones, 80% to 90% found once. The time point is: blood 4 weeks post-SBRT, at nephrectomy. This sample's treatment: 15 Gy SBRT to primary tumor, nephrectomy 4 weeks later. This renal cell carcinoma was of the clear cell type. On this clone: The antigen remains unidentified.

V is TRBV21-1 and J is TRBJ2-1; TRBD1 was called by the table and not checked on the DNA. TRBV21-1 is assigned pseudogene status. This clonotype was obtained from a man aged 60 to 69 with renal cell carcinoma. This material consisted of blood, taken from a patient whose treatment included radiotherapy and nephrectomy. The CDR3 DNA sequence: TGTGCCAGCAGTCTAAGAGGGGACAGGGGCAATGAGCAGTTCTTC. This encodes CASSLRGDRGNEQFF.